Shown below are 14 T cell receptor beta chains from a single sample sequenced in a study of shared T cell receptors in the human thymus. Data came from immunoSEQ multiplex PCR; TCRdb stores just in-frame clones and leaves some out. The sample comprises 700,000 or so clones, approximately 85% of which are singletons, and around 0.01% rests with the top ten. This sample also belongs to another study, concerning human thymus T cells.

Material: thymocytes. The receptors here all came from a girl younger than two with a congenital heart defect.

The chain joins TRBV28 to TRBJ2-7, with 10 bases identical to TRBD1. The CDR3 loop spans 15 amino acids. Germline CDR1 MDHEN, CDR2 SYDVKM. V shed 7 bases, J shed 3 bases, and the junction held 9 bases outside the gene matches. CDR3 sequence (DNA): TGTGCCAGCAAACCAGGACAGGGGGTCAGCTACGAGCAGTACTTC. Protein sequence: CASKPGQGVSYEQYF.

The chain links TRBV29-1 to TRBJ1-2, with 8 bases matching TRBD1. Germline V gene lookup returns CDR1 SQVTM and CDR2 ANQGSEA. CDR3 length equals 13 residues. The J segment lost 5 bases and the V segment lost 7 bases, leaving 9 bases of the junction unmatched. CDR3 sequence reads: CSAGQGWQYGYTF. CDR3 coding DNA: TGCAGCGCCGGACAGGGATGGCAATATGGCTACACCTTC.

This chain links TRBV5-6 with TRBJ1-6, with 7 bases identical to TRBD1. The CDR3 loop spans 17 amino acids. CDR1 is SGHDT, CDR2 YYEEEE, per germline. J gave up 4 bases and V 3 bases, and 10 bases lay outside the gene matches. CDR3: CASSCWGTDTYNSPLHF. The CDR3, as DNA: TGTGCCAGCAGCTGCTGGGGGACAGACACGTATAATTCACCCCTCCACTTT.

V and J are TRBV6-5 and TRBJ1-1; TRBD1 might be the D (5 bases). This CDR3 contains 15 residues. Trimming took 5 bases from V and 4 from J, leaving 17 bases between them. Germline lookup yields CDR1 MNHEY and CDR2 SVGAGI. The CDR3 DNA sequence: TGTGCCAGCAGTCACGGACAAGGGAGGCCCACTGAAGCTTTCTTT. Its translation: CASSHGQGRPTEAFF.

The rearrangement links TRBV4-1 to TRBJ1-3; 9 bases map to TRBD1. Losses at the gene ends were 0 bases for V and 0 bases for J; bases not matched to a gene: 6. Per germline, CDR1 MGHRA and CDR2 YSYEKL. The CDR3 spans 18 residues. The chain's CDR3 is CASSQEETGGDSGNTIYF. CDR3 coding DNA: TGCGCCAGCAGCCAAGAAGAGACAGGGGGAGACTCTGGAAACACCATATATTTT.

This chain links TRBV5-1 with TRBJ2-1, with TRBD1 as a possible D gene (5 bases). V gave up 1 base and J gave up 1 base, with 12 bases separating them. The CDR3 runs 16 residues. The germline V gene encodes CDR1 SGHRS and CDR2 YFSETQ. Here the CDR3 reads CASSLRRSGSYNEQFF. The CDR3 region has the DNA TGCGCCAGCAGCTTGAGGCGGTCAGGGTCCTACAATGAGCAGTTCTTC.

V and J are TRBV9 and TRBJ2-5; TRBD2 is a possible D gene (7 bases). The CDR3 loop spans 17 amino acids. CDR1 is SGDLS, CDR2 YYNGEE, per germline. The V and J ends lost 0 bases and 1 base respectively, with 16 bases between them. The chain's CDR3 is CASSVAGRGPTQETQYF. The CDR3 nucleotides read TGTGCCAGCAGCGTAGCCGGGCGGGGGCCCACCCAAGAGACCCAGTACTTC.

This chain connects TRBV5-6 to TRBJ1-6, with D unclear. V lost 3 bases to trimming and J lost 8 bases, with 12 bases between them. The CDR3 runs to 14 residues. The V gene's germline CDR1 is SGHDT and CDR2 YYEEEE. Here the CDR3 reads CASSWAQVYSPLHF. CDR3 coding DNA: TGTGCCAGCAGCTGGGCGCAGGTTTATTCACCCCTCCACTTT.

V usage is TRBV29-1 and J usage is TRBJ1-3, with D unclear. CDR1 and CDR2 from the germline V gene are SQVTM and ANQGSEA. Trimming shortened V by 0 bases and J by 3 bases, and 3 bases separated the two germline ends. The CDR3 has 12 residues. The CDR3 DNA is TGCAGCGTTGAAGATTATGGAAACACCATATATTTT. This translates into CSVEDYGNTIYF.

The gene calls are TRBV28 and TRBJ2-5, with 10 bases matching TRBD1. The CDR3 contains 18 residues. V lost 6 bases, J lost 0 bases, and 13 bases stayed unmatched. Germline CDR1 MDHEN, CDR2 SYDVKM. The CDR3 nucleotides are TGTGCCAGCAGGGGAGACAGGGGGCGATTCTCGTACCAAGAGACCCAGTACTTC. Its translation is CASRGDRGRFSYQETQYF.

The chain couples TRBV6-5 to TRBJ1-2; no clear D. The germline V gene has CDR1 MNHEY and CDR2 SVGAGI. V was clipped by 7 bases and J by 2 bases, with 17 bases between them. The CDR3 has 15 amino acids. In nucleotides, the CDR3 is TGTGCCAGCACACCCGGGAAATACAGAAACTATGGCTACACCTTC. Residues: CASTPGKYRNYGYTF.

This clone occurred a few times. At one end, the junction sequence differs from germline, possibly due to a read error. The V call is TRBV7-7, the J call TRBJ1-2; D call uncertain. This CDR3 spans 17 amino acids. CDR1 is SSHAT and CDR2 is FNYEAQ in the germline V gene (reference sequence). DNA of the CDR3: TGTGCTAGCAGCGCCCTGCCCCTGGGAGTAGAGGACTATGGCTACACCTTC. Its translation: CASSALPLGVEDYGYTF.

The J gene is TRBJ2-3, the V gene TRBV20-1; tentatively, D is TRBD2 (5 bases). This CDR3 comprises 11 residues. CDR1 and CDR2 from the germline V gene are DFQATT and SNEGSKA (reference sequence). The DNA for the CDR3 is TGCAGGACTACTCCCACAGATACGCAGTATTTT. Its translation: CRTTPTDTQYF.

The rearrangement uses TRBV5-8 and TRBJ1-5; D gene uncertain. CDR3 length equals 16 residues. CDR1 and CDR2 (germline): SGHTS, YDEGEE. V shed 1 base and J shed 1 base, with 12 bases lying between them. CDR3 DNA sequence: TGTGCCAGCAGCTTGCTGTGGGGAGGGAGCAATCAGCCCCAGCATTTT. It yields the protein CASSLLWGGSNQPQHF.